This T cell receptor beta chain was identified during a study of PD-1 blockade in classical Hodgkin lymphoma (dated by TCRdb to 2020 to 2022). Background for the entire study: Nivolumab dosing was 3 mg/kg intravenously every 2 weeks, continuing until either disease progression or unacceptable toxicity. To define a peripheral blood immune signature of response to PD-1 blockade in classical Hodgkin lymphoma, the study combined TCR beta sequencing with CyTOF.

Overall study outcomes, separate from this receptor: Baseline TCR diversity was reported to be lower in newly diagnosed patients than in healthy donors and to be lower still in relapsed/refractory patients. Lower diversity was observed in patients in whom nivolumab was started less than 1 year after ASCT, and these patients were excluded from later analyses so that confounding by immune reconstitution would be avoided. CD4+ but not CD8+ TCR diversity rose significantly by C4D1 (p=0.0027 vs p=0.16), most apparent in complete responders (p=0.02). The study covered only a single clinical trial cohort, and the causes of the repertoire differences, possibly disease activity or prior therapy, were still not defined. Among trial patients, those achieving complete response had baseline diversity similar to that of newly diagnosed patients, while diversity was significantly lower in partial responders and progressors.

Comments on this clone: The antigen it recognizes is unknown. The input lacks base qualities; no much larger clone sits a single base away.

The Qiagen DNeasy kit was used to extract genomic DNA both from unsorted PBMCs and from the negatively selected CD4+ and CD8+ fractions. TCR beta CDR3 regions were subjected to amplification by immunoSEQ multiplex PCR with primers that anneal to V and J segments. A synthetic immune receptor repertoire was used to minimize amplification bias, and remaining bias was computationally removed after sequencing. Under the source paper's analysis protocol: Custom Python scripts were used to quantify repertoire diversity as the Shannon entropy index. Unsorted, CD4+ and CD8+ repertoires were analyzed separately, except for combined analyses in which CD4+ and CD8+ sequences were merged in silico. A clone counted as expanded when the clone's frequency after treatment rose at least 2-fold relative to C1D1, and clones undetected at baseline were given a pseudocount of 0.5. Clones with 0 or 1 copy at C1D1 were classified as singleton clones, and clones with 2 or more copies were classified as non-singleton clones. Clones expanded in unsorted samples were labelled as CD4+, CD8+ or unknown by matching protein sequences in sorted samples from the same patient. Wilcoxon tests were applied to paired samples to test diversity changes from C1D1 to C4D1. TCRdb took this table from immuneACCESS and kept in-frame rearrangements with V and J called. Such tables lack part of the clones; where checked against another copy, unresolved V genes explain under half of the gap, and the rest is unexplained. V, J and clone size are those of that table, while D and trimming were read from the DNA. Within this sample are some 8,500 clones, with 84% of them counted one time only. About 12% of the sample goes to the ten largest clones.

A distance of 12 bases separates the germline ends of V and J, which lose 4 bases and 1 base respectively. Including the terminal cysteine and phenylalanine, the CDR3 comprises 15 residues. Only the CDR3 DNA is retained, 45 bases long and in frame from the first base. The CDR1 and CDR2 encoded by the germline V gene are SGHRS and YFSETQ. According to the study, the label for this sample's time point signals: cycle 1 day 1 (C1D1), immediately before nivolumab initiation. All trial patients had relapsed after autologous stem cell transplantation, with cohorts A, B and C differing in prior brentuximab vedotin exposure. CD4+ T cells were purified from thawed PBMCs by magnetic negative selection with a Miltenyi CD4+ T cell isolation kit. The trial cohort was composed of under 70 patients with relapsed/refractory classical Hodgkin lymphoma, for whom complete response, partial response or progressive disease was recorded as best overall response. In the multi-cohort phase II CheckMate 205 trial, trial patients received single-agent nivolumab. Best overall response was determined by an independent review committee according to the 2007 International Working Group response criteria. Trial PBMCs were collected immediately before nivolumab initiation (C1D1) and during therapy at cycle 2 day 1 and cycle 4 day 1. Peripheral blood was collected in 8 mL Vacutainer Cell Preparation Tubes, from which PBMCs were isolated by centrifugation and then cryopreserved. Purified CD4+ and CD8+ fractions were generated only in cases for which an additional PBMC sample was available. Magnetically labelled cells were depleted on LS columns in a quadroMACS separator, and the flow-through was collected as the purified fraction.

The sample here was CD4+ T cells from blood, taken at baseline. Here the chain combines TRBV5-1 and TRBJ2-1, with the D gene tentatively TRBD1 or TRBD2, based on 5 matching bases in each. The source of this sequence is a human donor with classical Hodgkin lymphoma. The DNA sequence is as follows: TGCGCCAGCAGCAGAGAGGGGAGTTCCTACAATGAGCAGTTCTTC. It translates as CASSREGSSYNEQFF.